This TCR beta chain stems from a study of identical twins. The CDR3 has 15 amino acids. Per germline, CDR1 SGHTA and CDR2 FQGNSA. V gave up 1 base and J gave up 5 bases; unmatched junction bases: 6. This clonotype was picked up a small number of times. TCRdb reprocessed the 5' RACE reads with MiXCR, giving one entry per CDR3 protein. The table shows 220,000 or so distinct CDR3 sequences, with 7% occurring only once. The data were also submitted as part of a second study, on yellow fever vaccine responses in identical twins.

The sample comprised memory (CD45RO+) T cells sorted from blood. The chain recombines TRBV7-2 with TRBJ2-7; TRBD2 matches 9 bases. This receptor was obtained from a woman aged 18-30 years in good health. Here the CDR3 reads CASSLGSGRFNEQYF. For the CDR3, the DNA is TGTGCCAGCAGCTTAGGTAGCGGGAGATTCAACGAGCAGTACTTC. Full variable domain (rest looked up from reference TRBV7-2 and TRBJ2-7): GAGVSQSPSNKVTEKGKDVELRCDPISGHTALYWYRQSLGQGLEFLIYFQGNSAPDKSGLPSDRFSAERTGGSVSTLTIQRTQQEDSAVYLCASSLGSGRFNEQYFGPGTRLTVT.